This TCR beta chain was captured by sequencing in a study of blood T cells in healthy people across ages (dated by TCRdb to between 2015 and 2017). Study-wide context: Template switching captured roughly one uniquely barcoded TCR beta cDNA molecule per two T cells in model experiments. Using deep sequencing normalized with unique cDNA molecular identifiers, the study measured how TCR beta repertoire diversity changes with age. The donors were split into four age groups: young (average about 16 years), middle-aged (39), aged (more than 55) and long-lived (approximately 80). The study analyzed two additional independent replicas of 1 million unique cDNA reads from the same blood draw for two donors, one aged 18 to 29 and one aged 80 or older. The research as a whole found: A strong correlation was found between observed TCR beta diversity and the percentage of naive T cells measured by flow cytometry. Compared with the aged group, the long-lived group had more naive CD4+ T cells, fewer expanded clones and increased TCR diversity, suggesting age selection. Estimates of total diversity based on one million sequenced T cells were regarded as lower bounds and as underestimates. Conclusive comparison of naive and antigen-experienced compartments was prevented by the profiling of bulk unsorted PBMCs. Observed TCR beta diversity per million T cells fell roughly linearly with age, and a significant reduction was already apparent by age roughly 40. Because donor CMV infection status was unknown, age-related changes in expanded clonotypes were potentially confounded.

The approximately 41 donors, aged roughly 6 to 95 years, were systemically healthy Caucasian individuals from Russia. Roughly 10 milliliters of peripheral blood were drawn from each donor into EDTA-treated Vacutainer tubes. Ficoll-Paque density-gradient centrifugation was used to isolate PBMCs, with at least 6 million per sample. Trizol reagent was used to extract total RNA from the PBMCs, yielding at least 6 micrograms per sample. For every donor, flow cytometry on a PBMC aliquot measured the percentage of naive CD45RAhigh/CD27high T cells. Reading the germline V gene (reference sequence) gives CDR1 SEHNR and CDR2 FQNEAQ. The CDR3 covers 15 residues, taking in both the cysteine and the phenylalanine. The entry retains the CDR3 DNA only, 45 bases that are in frame from base 1. Library preparation used 5' RACE. Data came from an Illumina HiSeq 2500. A second PCR of about 7 to 12 cycles was performed with a sample-barcoded 5' primer and a J-beta primer mix. A unique molecular identifier was introduced onto each TCR beta cDNA molecule by a template-switch 5' adaptor carrying 12 random nucleotides. At least 2.5 million CDR3-containing paired-end reads were obtained from each sample. First-strand cDNA synthesis was performed from all RNA using the Mint cDNA synthesis kit, with priming by a TRBC-specific oligonucleotide. After uracil-DNA glycosylase treatment, a first 18-cycle PCR used universal primers M1SS and BC2_uni_R on all cDNA. As for the original processing: Normalization of each sample was performed by random selection of 1 million high-quality reads, each carrying a distinct molecular identifier. Instead of being binned into consensus sequences, reads with shared molecular identifiers were discarded. MiTCR, with a Q25 quality threshold and the strictest error-elimination algorithm, was used for CDR3 identification, clonotype clustering and error correction. Lower-bound total TCR beta diversity was estimated with a nonparametric unseen species model using Euler transformation. The public sequencing data were trimmed at Q25 with fastp and processed into clonotypes with MiXCR by TCRdb, which kept only in-frame beta chains. Under each unique CDR3 protein, matching rows form one entry showing the most common genes and DNA. For this entry, the V and J calls and clone size follow TCRdb and not the study's own pipeline. In all, the sample holds about 930,000 distinct CDR3 sequences, and almost 30% of those were seen once. Approximately 10% of the sample is taken by the ten largest.

This clonotype came up many times. This receptor's antigen is unknown. Sequence at one end of the junction differs from germline and may be a read error. These data were likewise used in another study, on T cells of mothers and their children. The second paper states: Donors were nine systemically healthy Caucasian individuals: three mothers and their six children. cDNA synthesis used all of the extracted RNA, with roughly 1.5 ug of RNA in each 15 ul reaction. In the second PCR, the M1S primer added sample barcodes and 2-4 random nucleotides. Each mother yielded over 9 million TCR beta CDR3 reads and each child 2.5 million to 3.5 million reads. TCR recombination output is similarly shaped by thymic selection in related and unrelated pairs, with a minor effect exerted by inherited differences. Normalized repertoire overlap was always found to be slightly, but never significantly, higher in related mother-child pairs than in unrelated mother-child pairs. Persistent microchimeric T cell clones were not detected, at a sensitivity of around 99 clones per million clonotypes. The study used deep NGS to compare TCR beta repertoires of mothers and children, seeking features distinguishing related mother-child pairs from unrelated individuals. On average, the children were around 11 +/- 4 years old, while the mothers were 40 +/- 4 years old. After adapter ligation was performed with NEBNext reagents, the libraries were sequenced on an Illumina HiSeq 2000 with 100+100 nt paired-end reads. To prevent cross-contamination, the mother and child libraries were prepared one month apart and sequenced in separate runs. Between roughly 500,000 and 2,300,000 distinct TCR beta clonotypes were identified per donor. Naive TCR beta clonotypes were estimated from low-frequency clonotypes matched to each donor's FACS-determined naive share, without sorting.

This chain joins TRBV7-9 to TRBJ2-7; TRBD2 might be the D gene, on 6 matching bases. The clonotype originates from a woman in her forties in good health. Sequenced sample: blood. The CDR3 protein is CASSLGTADLYEQYF. The DNA sequence is as follows: TGTGCCAGTAGCTTAGGGACTGCGGACCTATACGAGCAGTACTTC.